The entry below describes one T cell receptor (beta chain). This clone's antigen is unknown. One base away there is no much larger clone; base qualities are not given. Using the deep immunoSEQ assay, multiplex PCR amplified TCR CDR3 regions from genomic DNA. Genomic DNA extracted from each cell subset was distributed evenly over all wells of several immunoSEQ 96-well plates, and each plate served as one replicate. For sorted subsets, about 0.2 ug genomic DNA, equal to approximately 30,000 T cell genomes, was loaded into each replicate PCR. The purified libraries were quantified using a Qubit 3.0 fluorometer, sized with a Bioanalyzer 2100, and then quantified again using the KAPA Library Quantification kit. Every immunoSEQ 96-well plate was sequenced on a separate single-read 150-cycle Illumina NextSeq 550 flow cell. The paper's data handling went like this. Because the immunoSEQ output included only junctional sequences and no quality scores, the filtering could not be the same as the filtering used for full-length reads. To assign V/J genes and CDR3, sequences were annotated using PyIR, a Python wrapper for IgBLAST v1.9, with IMGT germline references. Reads with weak V/J assignments (E-value above 1e-6), missing CDR3, stop codons, out-of-frame junctions, or ambiguous translated residues were removed. V3J clonotypes were defined as sequences sharing an identical inferred V gene, J gene, and CDR3 amino acid sequence. To compute the percentage overlap between repertoires, the number of shared unique clonotypes was divided by the size of the smaller repertoire. RTK rarefaction, the Chao1 estimator, and Recon v2.1 estimates of unobserved clonotypes were used to assess repertoire richness. Generation probabilities for all TCRbeta clonotypes obtained by the gDNA method from a handful of donors were computed using OLGA. The table was pulled from immuneACCESS by TCRdb, which kept in-frame rearrangements only. Such tables lose some clones; where checked, under half of the loss comes from unresolved V genes, and the rest has no known cause. V and J calls and clone size are copied from that table; D and trimming were computed from the DNA. For this sample there are more than 1.2 million clones; approximately 98.5% appear just once. The top ten clonotypes cover about 0.34% of the sample.

V drops 1 base and J drops 1 base, leaving 6 bases in between. The germline V gene sets CDR1 to SGHRS and CDR2 to YFSETQ. From cysteine to phenylalanine, the CDR3 is 15 amino acids long. Solely the CDR3 DNA is kept, with 45 bases framed from the first base. Donors were healthy HIV-negative adults with no recently reported acute infections or vaccinations. All donors were Caucasian adults living in Nashville, Tennessee, USA. CD4+ T cells were enriched by magnetic negative selection; naive cells were then positively selected on CD45RA, and the negative fraction formed the memory subset. After blood collection by leukapheresis, PBMCs were isolated using Ficoll-Histopaque density gradient centrifugation and then cryopreserved in the vapor phase of liquid nitrogen. Analytical flow cytometry was used to check the purity and quantity of each magnetically sorted T cell population. Genomic DNA was isolated from each sorted fraction and quantified by UV absorbance on a Nanodrop 2000c.

The data originate from a study of shared clonotypes between healthy human individuals (dated by TCRdb to 2020 to 2021). Describing the broader study: The cohort included three men and a couple of women between 18 and 49 years of age. Between about 0.94 and 8.9 billion PBMCs per donor were obtained by leukapheresis. For each donor, CD4 naive and CD4 memory were each given three plates, CD8 naive was given two plates, and CD8 memory was given one plate. Libraries were prepared and TCR repertoires were sequenced by different laboratories using diverse techniques, in order to increase sequencing depth and limit assay-specific biases. To estimate repertoire size and how much clonotypes are shared between individuals, the study performed deep sequencing of blood TCR repertoires from a few healthy adults. The study at large found these results: Sampling was limited to blood, and TCR repertoires in tissue likely differ from TCR repertoires in blood. Across a handful of donors, about 4.5% of naive CD4, approximately 3.6% of naive CD8, 2.3% of memory CD4, and approximately 0.42% of memory CD8 clonotypes were shared. Larger estimated clonotype richness was generally found for naive subsets than for memory subsets. Clonotypes shared by all four sorted-subset donors showed higher generation probabilities than non-shared clonotypes. Because the study included only a small number of donors, the genetic and exposure-history diversity represented was limited. Pairwise subsampling led to the expectation that sequencing depth would affect the degree of clonotype sharing among donors. Rarefaction of sorted-subset datasets indicated incomplete sequencing despite the large sequencing depth.

Sequencing was done on a sample of naive CD4+ T cells sorted from blood. The meaning of the sample's cell subset or site label: CD45RA+ positively selected. The sequence derives from a young man in good health. The V and J genes are TRBV5-1 and TRBJ2-6; the D gene identity is not certain. The bases are TGCGCCAGCAGCTTGATGGGGTCTGGGGCCAACGTCCTGACTTTC. The resulting protein is CASSLMGSGANVLTF.